This T cell receptor (beta chain) was recorded in a study of blood T cell repertoires in COVID-19. Study information: From T cells, B-cell-depleted T cells, or PBMCs came the material, which was cDNA or gDNA.

The CDR3 totals 11 residues. V was pared by 5 bases and J by 6 bases, with 8 bases between. In germline, CDR1 is MNHEY, CDR2 SMNVEV (reference sequence). Libraries were prepared by immunoSEQ multiplex PCR; TCRdb keeps only in-frame clonotypes and omits some of them. The data hold approximately 330,000 clones, with over 80% observed a single time. The V gene is TRBV27, the J gene TRBJ2-7, with D perhaps matching TRBD2 (6 bases). The sequencing sample was made of peripheral blood. The sequence came from a man between 25 and 39 years old with COVID-19, enrolled during active disease. The CDR3 sequence is CASSRGAEQYF. The DNA for the CDR3 is TGTGCCAGCAGTCGCGGGGCCGAGCAGTACTTC.